The T cell receptor (beta chain) under discussion was sequenced for a study of shared clonotypes between healthy human individuals. V lost 3 bases and J lost 7; bases outside the gene matches: 8. This CDR3 has 14 amino acids. CDR1 and CDR2 (germline): SGDLS, YYNGEE. Whole-study findings and limits: With a handful of donors compared, 4% to 5.5% of naive CD4 clonotypes were shared.

CD45RO-negative CD8 cells positively selected for CCR7 made up the naive population, which excluded terminally differentiated effector memory CD45RA+ cells. Concerning this clone itself: Its antigen is not identified.

Genomic DNA from each subset was divided evenly over several immunoSEQ plates. Assay: immunoSEQ multiplex PCR; the TCRdb copy retains only in-frame clones and omits some. The table has 800,000 or so clones, 95% to 97% seen once. The chain joins TRBV9 to TRBJ1-2; 8 bases align to TRBD1. The TCR was taken from a man aged 25-45 years in good health. The sequenced sample consisted of naive CD8+ T cells sorted from blood. The CDR3 coding sequence is TGTGCCAGCAGCGGTGGGGACAGGTTGGCTGGCTACACCTTC. This encodes CASSGGDRLAGYTF.